This passage covers 20 T cell receptor beta chains from one sample sequenced in a study of cytomegalovirus exposure and HLA in healthy donors (TCRdb year 2017). The library was generated by the immunoSEQ multiplex PCR assay. The multiplex PCR relied on a mix of 60 forward primers for TCR Vbeta segments and 13 reverse primers for TCR Jbeta segments. Here the immuneACCESS table is served through TCRdb, limited to in-frame sequences with V and J called. Missing clones are a known gap in these copies; in checked studies unresolved V genes cover under half, and the rest lacks a known reason. The sample table lists around 100,000 clones, over 70% of them with a count of one. Together, the top ten hold under 4.5% of the sample. The sequenced sample consisted of PBMCs. The origin of the receptors is a middle-aged man in good health and CMV-seropositive.

The gene calls are TRBV10-3 and TRBJ2-7; 8 bases map to TRBD1. This CDR3 is built from 14 residues. Unmatched junction bases numbered 10, after V lost 7 bases and J lost 5 bases. The V gene's germline CDR1 is ENHRY and CDR2 SYGVKD. CDR3 sequence (DNA): TGTGCCATCAAATCCGGACAGGGTCGGGACGAGCAGTACTTC. This gives the protein CAIKSGQGRDEQYF.

This chain uses TRBV6-5 with TRBJ2-7; D may be TRBD2 (6 bases). With 6 bases removed from V and 0 bases from J, the gap between germline ends came to 12 bases. Germline V gene sequence: CDR1 MNHEY, CDR2 SVGAGI. There are 14 residues in the CDR3. Here the CDR3 reads CASRGTPPSYEQYF. Here the CDR3 DNA reads TGTGCCAGCAGAGGGACTCCACCCTCCTACGAGCAGTACTTC.

The chain employs TRBV7-9 and TRBJ2-7; D gene unclear. Germline V gene sequence: CDR1 SEHNR, CDR2 FQNEAQ (reference sequence). The CDR3 consists of 14 residues. V lost 1 base, J lost 5 bases, and 12 bases lay in between. DNA for the CDR3: TGTGCCAGCAGCTTAGTTGGCCCCGAAGACGAGCAGTACTTC. Translated: CASSLVGPEDEQYF.

The chain combines TRBV11-3 with TRBJ2-7, with D perhaps matching TRBD1 (6 bases). Germline V gene sequence: CDR1 SGHNT, CDR2 YENEEA. This CDR3 comprises 13 residues. V lost 2 bases and J lost 7, with 12 bases in between. The CDR3 reads CASSLRGTGEQYF. For the CDR3, the DNA is TGTGCCAGCAGCTTACGGGGAACAGGGGAGCAGTACTTC.

This clone occurred a few times. DNA of the CDR3: TGTGCCAGCAGCGTAGGTAGCGGGGGGCCTTACAATGAGCAGTTCTTC. Translation: CASSVGSGGPYNEQFF. The chain recombines TRBV9 with TRBJ2-1, with 10 nucleotides matching TRBD2. This CDR3 has 16 amino acids. CDR1 and CDR2 from the germline V gene are SGDLS and YYNGEE. V was pared by 0 bases and J by 4 bases, with 4 bases of the junction left unmatched.

The V call is TRBV5-4, the J call TRBJ2-7; 11 bases fit TRBD2. Germline values: CDR1 SGHNT, CDR2 YYREEE (reference sequence). After removal of 5 bases from V and 1 base from J, the junction contained 5 bases not matched to a gene. The CDR3 has 15 residues. CDR3: CASSPTSGGSYEQYF. The CDR3 DNA is TGTGCCAGCAGTCCTACTAGCGGGGGTTCCTACGAGCAGTACTTC.

This chain uses TRBV7-3 with TRBJ2-3; no firm D call. The CDR3 extends over 12 amino acids. Germline V lookup: CDR1 SGHTA, CDR2 FQGTGA. The V and J ends lost 5 bases and 6 bases respectively, with 9 bases between them. CDR3 nucleotide sequence: TGTGCCAGCAGCCGAGCGAGGGATACGCAGTATTTT. It translates to CASSRARDTQYF.

The chain uses TRBV28 and TRBJ1-3; 10 bases map to TRBD1. CDR1 is MDHEN, CDR2 SYDVKM, per germline. V lost 5 bases to trimming and J lost 4 bases; unmatched junction nucleotides: 8. The CDR3 contains 16 residues. DNA of the CDR3: TGTGCCAGCAGTAGCCCCCGGGACAGGGGAGGAAACACCATATATTTT. Residues: CASSSPRDRGGNTIYF.

This clone was recorded a few times. The V call is TRBV6-1, the J call TRBJ1-2; 10 positions match TRBD1. The CDR3 runs 16 residues. CDR1 and CDR2 (germline): MNHNS, SASEGT. Germline trimming cut 0 bases from V and 4 bases from J; bases unmatched to any gene: 5. The CDR3 nucleotides are TGTGCCAGCAGTGAAGCCGGGACAGGGGATAGCTATGGCTACACCTTC. This codes for CASSEAGTGDSYGYTF.

The chain employs TRBV30 and TRBJ2-6, with 9 bases matching TRBD1. The germline V gene encodes CDR1 GTSNPN and CDR2 SVGIG (reference sequence). This CDR3 is built from 16 residues. V gave up 3 bases and J gave up 2 bases; unmatched junction bases: 5. CDR3 bases: TGTGCCTGGAGACCCGACAGGGGGGCTGGGGCCAACGTCCTGACTTTC. Amino acid sequence: CAWRPDRGAGANVLTF.

This sequence joins TRBV30 and TRBJ2-3; possibly TRBD2 for D (5 bases). Deletions cut 3 bases from V and 1 base from J, with 17 bases between. Per germline, CDR1 GTSNPN and CDR2 SVGIG (reference sequence). This CDR3 is 16 amino acids long. The CDR3 protein is CAWSHRLHGGTDTQYF. CDR3 DNA: TGTGCCTGGAGCCACCGCCTCCACGGGGGCACAGATACGCAGTATTTT. The full variable domain, its missing parts supplied by reference TRBV30 and TRBJ2-3, is SQTIHQWPATLVQPVGSPLSLECTVEGTSNPNLYWYRQAAGRGLQLLFYSVGIGQISSEVPQNLSASRPQDRQFILSSKKLLLSDSGFYLCAWSHRLHGGTDTQYFGPGTRLTVL.

The chain is built from TRBV27 and TRBJ2-7; a weak D match, TRBD2 (5 bases). CDR1 and CDR2 from the germline V gene are MNHEY and SMNVEV (reference sequence). The CDR3 runs 14 residues. V gave up 3 bases and J gave up 2 bases, with 11 bases separating them. The CDR3 protein is CASSFSAGPYEQYF. The CDR3 DNA reads as TGTGCCAGCAGTTTTTCGGCGGGTCCCTACGAGCAGTACTTC.

This clone was observed a few times. The V and J genes are TRBV7-8 and TRBJ2-5; TRBD2 might be the D (6 bases). Trimming cost V 6 bases and J 5 bases, with 13 bases left between them. Germline V CDR1 and CDR2: SGHVS, FQNEAQ. The CDR3 totals 13 residues. DNA for the CDR3: TGTGCCAGCAGTCCCCTGGGGAGGGAGACCCAGTACTTC. Amino acids: CASSPLGRETQYF.

The chain is built from TRBV6-6 and TRBJ2-7, with 11 bases lining up with TRBD2. V was clipped by 6 bases and J by 3 bases; unmatched bases: 7. CDR3 size: 15 residues. Germline V gene data show CDR1 as MNHNY and CDR2 as SVGAGI (reference sequence). In nucleotides, the CDR3 is TGTGCCAGCAGACCCACCGGGACTAGCGGCTACGAGCAGTACTTC. Amino acid sequence: CASRPTGTSGYEQYF.

This clone has just a few counts. The same CDR3 can be traced to other DNA sequences in this sample. This CDR3 reads CASSDSSGGTDTQYF. CDR3 sequence (DNA): TGTGCCAGCAGTGACTCTAGCGGGGGTACAGATACGCAGTATTTT. The chain uses TRBV6-4 and TRBJ2-3, with TRBD2 identical over 9 bases. Germline CDR1 and CDR2: MRHNA and SNTAGT. The CDR3 has 15 residues. J gave up 3 bases and V 0 bases, and 1 base lay outside the gene matches.

The V call is TRBV5-4, the J call TRBJ2-7; 7 bases fit TRBD2. Germline CDR1 reads SGHNT; CDR2 reads YYREEE (reference sequence). The V and J ends lost 2 bases and 1 base, in that order; junction bases with no gene match: 6. The CDR3 consists of 15 residues. The CDR3 DNA reads TGTGCCAGCAGCTTTAGCGGGTCCTTATCCTACGAGCAGTACTTC. Protein product: CASSFSGSLSYEQYF. Complete variable domain (other parts from reference TRBV5-4 and TRBJ2-7): ETGVTQSPTHLIKTRGQQVTLRCSSQSGHNTVSWYQQALGQGPQFIFQYYREEENGRGNFPPRFSGLQFPNYSSELNVNALELDDSALYLCASSFSGSLSYEQYFGPGTRLTVT.

V is TRBV30 and J is TRBJ2-7; D is perhaps TRBD2 (6 bases). Germline V gene data show CDR1 as GTSNPN and CDR2 as SVGIG (reference sequence). The CDR3 spans 13 residues. V lost 3 bases and J 3 bases, leaving 12 bases between the germline ends. CDR3 sequence (DNA): TGTGCCTGGAGCGGGGACTCCTACTACGAGCAGTACTTC. This gives the protein CAWSGDSYYEQYF.

The CDR3 sequence is CASRLPGTAPSYEQYF. The CDR3 DNA sequence: TGTGCAAGTCGCTTGCCGGGGACAGCGCCCTCCTACGAGCAGTACTTC. This rearrangement joins TRBV12-2 to TRBJ2-5; TRBD1 is the table's D call, not checked against the DNA. Matching the DNA end better, TRBJ2-7 makes the J call doubtful. TRBV12-2 constitutes a pseudogene. The CDR3 spans 16 residues.

The chain recombines TRBV5-4 with TRBJ1-3, with D hard to call. Germline V gives CDR1 SGHNT, CDR2 YYREEE (reference sequence). Trimming removed 6 bases from V and 4 bases from J, with 11 bases in between. CDR3 length equals 13 residues. The CDR3, as DNA: TGTGCCAGCAACCCGGAAGCGGGAAACACCATATATTTT. Protein: CASNPEAGNTIYF.

The V call is TRBV6-6, the J call TRBJ2-7; TRBD1 might be the D (5 bases). V was clipped by 5 bases and J by 2 bases, with 10 bases between them. CDR1 MNHNY and CDR2 SVGAGI come from the germline V gene (reference sequence). This CDR3 is built from 13 residues. CDR3 sequence reads: CASSPDRTYEQYF. The CDR3 bases are TGTGCCAGCAGTCCCGACAGAACCTACGAGCAGTACTTC.